Here is one TCR beta chain with its context. There is no known antigen for this receptor. Base qualities are not provided; no much larger clone lies one nucleotide away. This entry comes from a study of CD8 T cells in ankylosing spondylitis (dated by TCRdb to 2016 to 2017). Describing the broader study: T cell receptor beta repertoires were profiled in healthy donors and ankylosing spondylitis patients so that disease-linked TCR variants could be found. The full study cohort was made up of about 25 ankylosing spondylitis patients and some 100 healthy donors. Samples of peripheral blood were taken, and for ankylosing spondylitis patients, synovial fluid was collected as well.

What the research found in general, with its limitations: The disease-linked clones showed a CD8+ phenotype and occurred at relatively low frequencies in peripheral blood. Blood from ankylosing spondylitis patients appeared to be characterized by a TCR beta motif composed of roughly 8 highly homologous amino acid variants. Some of the motif variants had been reported before in the synovial fluid and blood of reactive arthritis patients, a finding that suggests common disease-initiation mechanisms. The disease-linked clones were reported as significantly enriched in matched synovial fluid samples from ankylosing spondylitis patients.

CDR1 SGHRS and CDR2 YFSETQ were looked up in the germline V gene. V trim: 7 bases; J trim: 7 bases; unmatched bases: 12. Reading from cysteine to phenylalanine, the CDR3 counts 14 amino acids. The sequence is cut down to CDR3 DNA, 42 bases in frame from base 1. The data were produced on an Illumina HiSeq 2500. TCR beta libraries were prepared by quantitative 5'-RACE with molecular barcodes. The source study handled its data this way. A new computational method, built on a probabilistic model of VDJ rearrangement, was used to identify disease-linked TCR variants. TCRdb reprocessing: public reads trimmed at Q25 with fastp, clones called with MiXCR, in-frame beta chains kept. Every entry covers one CDR3 protein and lists the most common genes and DNA from its rows. The V and J calls shown here were made by TCRdb, not taken from the authors' results. The sample table contains around 220,000 distinct CDR3 sequences; only one count was recorded for around 17% of them. Roughly 43% of the sample is held by the ten biggest clonotypes.

Sequencing was done on a sample of blood, either unsorted or a sorted T cell fraction (not recorded which). This receptor was taken from a male donor with ankylosing spondylitis. This chain is built from TRBV5-1 and TRBJ2-7, with TRBD1 matching 9 junction bases. CDR3 region: CASGQAGTGQEQYF. The DNA sequence reads TGCGCCAGCGGCCAAGCCGGGACAGGGCAGGAGCAGTACTTC.